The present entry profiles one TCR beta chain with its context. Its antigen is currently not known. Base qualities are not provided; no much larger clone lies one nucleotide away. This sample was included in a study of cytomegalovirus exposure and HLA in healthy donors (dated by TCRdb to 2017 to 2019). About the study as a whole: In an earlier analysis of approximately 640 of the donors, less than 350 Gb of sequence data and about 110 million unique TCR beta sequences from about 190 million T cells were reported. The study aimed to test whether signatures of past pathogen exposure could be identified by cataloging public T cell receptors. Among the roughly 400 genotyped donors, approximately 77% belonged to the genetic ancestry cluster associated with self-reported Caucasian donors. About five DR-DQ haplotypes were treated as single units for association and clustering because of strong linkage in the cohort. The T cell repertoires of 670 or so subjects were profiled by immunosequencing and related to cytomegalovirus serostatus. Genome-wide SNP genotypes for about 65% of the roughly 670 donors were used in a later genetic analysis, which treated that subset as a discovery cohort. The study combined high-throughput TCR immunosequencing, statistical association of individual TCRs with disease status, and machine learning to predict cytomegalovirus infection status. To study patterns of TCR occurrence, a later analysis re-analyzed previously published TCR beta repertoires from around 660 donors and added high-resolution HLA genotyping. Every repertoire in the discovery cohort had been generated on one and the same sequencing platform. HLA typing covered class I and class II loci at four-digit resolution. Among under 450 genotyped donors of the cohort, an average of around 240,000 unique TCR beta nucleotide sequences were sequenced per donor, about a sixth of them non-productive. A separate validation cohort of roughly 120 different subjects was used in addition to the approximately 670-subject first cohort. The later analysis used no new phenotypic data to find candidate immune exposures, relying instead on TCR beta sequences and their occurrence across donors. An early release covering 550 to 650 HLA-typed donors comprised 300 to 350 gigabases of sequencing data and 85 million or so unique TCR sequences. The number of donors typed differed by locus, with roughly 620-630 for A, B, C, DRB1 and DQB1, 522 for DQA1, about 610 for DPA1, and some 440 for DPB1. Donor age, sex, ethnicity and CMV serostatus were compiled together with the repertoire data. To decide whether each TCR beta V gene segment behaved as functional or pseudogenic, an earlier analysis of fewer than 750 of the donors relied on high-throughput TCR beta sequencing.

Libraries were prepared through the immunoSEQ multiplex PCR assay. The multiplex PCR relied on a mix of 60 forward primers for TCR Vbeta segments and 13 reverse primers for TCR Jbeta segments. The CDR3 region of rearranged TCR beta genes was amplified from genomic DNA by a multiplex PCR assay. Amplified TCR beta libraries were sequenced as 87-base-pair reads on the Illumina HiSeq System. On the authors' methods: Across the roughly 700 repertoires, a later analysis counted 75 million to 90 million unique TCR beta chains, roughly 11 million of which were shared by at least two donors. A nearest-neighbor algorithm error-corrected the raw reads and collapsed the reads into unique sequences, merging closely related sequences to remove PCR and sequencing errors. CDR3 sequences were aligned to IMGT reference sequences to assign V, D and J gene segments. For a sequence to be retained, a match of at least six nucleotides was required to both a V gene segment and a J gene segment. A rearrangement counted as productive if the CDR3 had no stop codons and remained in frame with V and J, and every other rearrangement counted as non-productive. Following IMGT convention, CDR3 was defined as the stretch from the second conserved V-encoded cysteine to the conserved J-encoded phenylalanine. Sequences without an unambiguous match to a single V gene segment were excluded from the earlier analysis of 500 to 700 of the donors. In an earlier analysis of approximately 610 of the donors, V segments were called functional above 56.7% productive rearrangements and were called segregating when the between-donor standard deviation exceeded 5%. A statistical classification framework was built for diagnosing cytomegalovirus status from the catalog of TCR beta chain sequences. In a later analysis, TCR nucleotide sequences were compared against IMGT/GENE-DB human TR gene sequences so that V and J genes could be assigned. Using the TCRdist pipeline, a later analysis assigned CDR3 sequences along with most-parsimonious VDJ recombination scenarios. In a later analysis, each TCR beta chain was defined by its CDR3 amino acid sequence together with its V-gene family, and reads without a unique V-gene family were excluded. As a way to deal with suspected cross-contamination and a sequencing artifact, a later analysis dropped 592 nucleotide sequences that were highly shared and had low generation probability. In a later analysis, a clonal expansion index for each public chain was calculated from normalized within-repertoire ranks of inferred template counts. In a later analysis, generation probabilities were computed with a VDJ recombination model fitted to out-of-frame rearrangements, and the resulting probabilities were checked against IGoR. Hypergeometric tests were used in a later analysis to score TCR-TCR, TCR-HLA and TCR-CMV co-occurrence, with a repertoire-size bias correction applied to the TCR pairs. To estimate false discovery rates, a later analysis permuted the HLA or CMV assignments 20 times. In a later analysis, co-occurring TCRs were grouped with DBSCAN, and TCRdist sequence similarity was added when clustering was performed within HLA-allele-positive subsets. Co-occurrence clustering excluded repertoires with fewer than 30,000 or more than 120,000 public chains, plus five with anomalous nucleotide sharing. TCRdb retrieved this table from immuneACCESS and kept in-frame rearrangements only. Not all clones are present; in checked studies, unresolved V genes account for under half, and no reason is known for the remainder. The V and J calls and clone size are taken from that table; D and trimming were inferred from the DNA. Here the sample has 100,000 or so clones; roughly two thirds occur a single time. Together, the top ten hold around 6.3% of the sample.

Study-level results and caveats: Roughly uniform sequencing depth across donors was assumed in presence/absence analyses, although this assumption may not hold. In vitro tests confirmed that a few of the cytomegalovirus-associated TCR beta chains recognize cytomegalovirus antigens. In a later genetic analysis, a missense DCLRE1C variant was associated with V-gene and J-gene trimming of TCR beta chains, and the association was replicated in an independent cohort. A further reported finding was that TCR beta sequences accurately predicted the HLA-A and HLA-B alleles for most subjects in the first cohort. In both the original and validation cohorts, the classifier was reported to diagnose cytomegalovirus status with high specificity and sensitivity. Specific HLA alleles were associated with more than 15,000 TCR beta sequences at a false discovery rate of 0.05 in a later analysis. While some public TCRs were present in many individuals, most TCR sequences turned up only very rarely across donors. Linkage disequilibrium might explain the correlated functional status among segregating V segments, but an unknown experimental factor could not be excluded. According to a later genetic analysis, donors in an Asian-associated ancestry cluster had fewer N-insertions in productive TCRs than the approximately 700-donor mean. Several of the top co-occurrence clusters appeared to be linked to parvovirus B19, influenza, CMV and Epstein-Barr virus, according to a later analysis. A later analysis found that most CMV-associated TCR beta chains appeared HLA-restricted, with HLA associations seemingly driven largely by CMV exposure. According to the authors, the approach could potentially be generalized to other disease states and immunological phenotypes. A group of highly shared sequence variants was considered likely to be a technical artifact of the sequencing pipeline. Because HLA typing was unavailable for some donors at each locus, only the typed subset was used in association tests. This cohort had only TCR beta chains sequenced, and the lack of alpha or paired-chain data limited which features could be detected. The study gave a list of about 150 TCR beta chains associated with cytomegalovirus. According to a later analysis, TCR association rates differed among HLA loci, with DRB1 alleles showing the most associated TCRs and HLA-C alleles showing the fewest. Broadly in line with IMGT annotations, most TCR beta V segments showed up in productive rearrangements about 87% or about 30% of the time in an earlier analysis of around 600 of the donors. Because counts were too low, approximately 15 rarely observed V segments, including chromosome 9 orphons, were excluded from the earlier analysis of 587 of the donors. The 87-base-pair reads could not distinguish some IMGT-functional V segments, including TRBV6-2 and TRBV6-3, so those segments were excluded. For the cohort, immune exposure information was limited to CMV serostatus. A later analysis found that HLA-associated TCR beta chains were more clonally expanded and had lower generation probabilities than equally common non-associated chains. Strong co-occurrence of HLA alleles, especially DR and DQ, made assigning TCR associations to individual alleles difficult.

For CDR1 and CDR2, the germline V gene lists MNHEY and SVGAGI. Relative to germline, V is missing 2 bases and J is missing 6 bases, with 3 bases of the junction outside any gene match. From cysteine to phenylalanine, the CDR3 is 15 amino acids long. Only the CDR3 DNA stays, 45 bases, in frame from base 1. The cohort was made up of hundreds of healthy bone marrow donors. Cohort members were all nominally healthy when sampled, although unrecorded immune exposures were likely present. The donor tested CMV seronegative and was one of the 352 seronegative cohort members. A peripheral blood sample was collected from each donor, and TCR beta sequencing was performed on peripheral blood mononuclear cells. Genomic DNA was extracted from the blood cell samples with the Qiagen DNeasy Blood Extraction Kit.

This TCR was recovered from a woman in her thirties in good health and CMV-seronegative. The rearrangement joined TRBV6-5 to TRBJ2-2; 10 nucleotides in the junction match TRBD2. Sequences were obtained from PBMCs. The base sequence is TGTGCCAGCAGTTACAGCGGGAGGGCCTCCGGGGAGCTGTTTTTT. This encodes CASSYSGRASGELFF.